The 5 T cell receptor beta chains below all came from one sample that was sequenced in a study of OX40 agonist ivuxolimab in advanced cancers. The library was built by means of the immunoSEQ multiplex PCR assay. TCRdb took this table from immuneACCESS and kept in-frame rearrangements with V and J called. Such tables lack part of the clones; where checked against another copy, unresolved V genes explain under half of the gap, and the rest is unexplained. Recorded for this sample are approximately 22,000 clones; 88% of them occurred a single time. The ten biggest clones cover 34% of the sample. The material was CD4+ or CD8+ T cells sorted from blood, obtained in a trial of the OX40 agonist ivuxolimab. The receptors stem from an adult with an advanced solid tumor such as melanoma, head and neck, liver or kidney cancer.

The chain uses TRBV4-3 and TRBJ2-7; a possible D gene is TRBD2 (7 bases). Germline V CDR1 and CDR2: LGHNA, YSLEER. Trimming took off 1 base at V and 6 bases at J, with 19 bases between the two ends. The CDR3 has 16 amino acids. CDR3 protein: CASSQAAVGGQAEQYF. Here the CDR3 DNA reads TGCGCCAGCAGCCAAGCCGCAGTCGGGGGGCAGGCCGAGCAGTACTTC.

The chain recombines TRBV5-1 with TRBJ2-6, with D perhaps TRBD1 (6 bases). The CDR3 has 19 amino acids. Germline values: CDR1 SGHRS, CDR2 YFSETQ. The germline V and J ends were trimmed by 0 bases and 3 bases, with 19 bases remaining between them. The CDR3, as DNA: TGCGCCAGCAGCTTGGATTATGAGACAGGCGTGCTTGGGGCCAACGTCCTGACTTTC. This encodes CASSLDYETGVLGANVLTF.

The gene calls are TRBV5-1 and TRBJ1-1, with TRBD1 identical over 8 bases. Germline V CDR1 and CDR2: SGHRS, YFSETQ. The CDR3 is 17 amino acids. V gave up 4 bases and J gave up 1 base; unmatched junction bases: 12. CDR3 nucleotides: TGCGCCAGCAGCGCGGACGCCCGGACAGGGCCGAACACTGAAGCTTTCTTT. Translated, it gives CASSADARTGPNTEAFF.

The V call is TRBV19, the J call TRBJ2-5, with TRBD2 matching over 11 bases. In germline, CDR1 is LNHDA, CDR2 SQIVND (reference sequence). Germline trimming cut 6 bases from V and 2 bases from J; bases unmatched to any gene: 17. The length of the CDR3 is 19 residues. The CDR3 region has the DNA TGTGCCAGTAGCCCGGGATGGAATTTAGCGGGAGGGCGACAAGAGACCCAGTACTTC. This codes for CASSPGWNLAGGRQETQYF.

V is TRBV4-1 and J is TRBJ2-7, with TRBD2 as a possible D gene (6 bases). The germline CDR1 and CDR2 sequences are MGHRA and YSYEKL. The germline V and J ends were trimmed by 0 bases and 6 bases, with 15 bases remaining between them. The CDR3 has 15 amino acids. DNA for the CDR3: TGCGCCAGCAGCCAAGATGGCCGGGGGACGGGCGAGCAGTACTTC. Its translation: CASSQDGRGTGEQYF.